One sample yielded the 8 T cell receptor beta chains listed below, sequenced in a study of shared clonotypes between healthy human individuals. The data were produced by immunoSEQ multiplex PCR, yet TCRdb's version contains in-frame clones alone and is incomplete. In the table there are under 2,500,000 clones, 95% of which are singletons. Sequencing was done on a sample of naive CD4+ T cells sorted from blood. Subset in this sample: CD45RA+ positively selected. These receptors all come from a man younger than 35 in good health.

This clone appeared a single time. The chain uses TRBV28 and TRBJ1-1, with a tentative D call TRBD1 (6 bases). CDR3 length: 14 amino acids. Germline V gene lookup returns CDR1 MDHEN and CDR2 SYDVKM. With 6 bases removed from V and 1 base from J, the gap between germline ends came to 12 bases. The CDR3 loop is CASSLEQGNTEAFF. CDR3 nucleotides: TGTGCCAGCAGCCTTGAACAGGGGAACACTGAAGCTTTCTTT. The full variable domain, its missing parts supplied by reference TRBV28 and TRBJ1-1, is DVKVTQSSRYLVKRTGEKVFLECVQDMDHENMFWYRQDPGLGLRLIYFSYDVKMKEKGDIPEGYSVSREKKERFSLILESASTNQTSMYLCASSLEQGNTEAFFGQGTRLTVV.

The chain couples TRBV29-1 to TRBJ2-3; 11 bases are a match to TRBD2. The V segment lost 5 bases and the J segment 5 bases; nucleotides outside the gene matches: 6. This CDR3 contains 14 residues. CDR1 is SQVTM and CDR2 is ANQGSEA in the germline V gene. DNA for the CDR3: TGCAGCGTTCCCATGGGACTAGCGGAAGATACGCAGTATTTT. It specifies CSVPMGLAEDTQYF.

This clone was recorded only once. The CDR3 coding sequence is TGTGCCAGCAGCTTGACAGATTCCTACGAGCAGTACTTC. Translated: CASSLTDSYEQYF. The chain combines TRBV5-4 with TRBJ2-7; D is unresolved. The CDR3 is 13 residues long. Trimming shortened V by 1 base and J by 1 base, and 6 bases separated the two germline ends. The germline CDR1 and CDR2 sequences are SGHNT and YYREEE (reference sequence).

V is TRBV28 and J is TRBJ1-4; the D gene is possibly TRBD1 (6 bases). The germline V gene encodes CDR1 MDHEN and CDR2 SYDVKM. This CDR3 has 13 amino acids. V was trimmed by 4 bases and J by 10 bases, leaving 13 bases between them. The CDR3 DNA reads as TGTGCCAGCAGTTCCCCCGGGACACCAAAACTGTTTTTT. Its translation: CASSSPGTPKLFF.

Note on this clone: Distinct nucleotide sequences in the sample also encode this CDR3. This chain connects TRBV28 to TRBJ1-5; no definite D call. V was trimmed by 3 bases and J by 1 base, leaving 4 bases between them. The length of the CDR3 is 13 residues. Per the germline V gene, CDR1 is MDHEN and CDR2 is SYDVKM. In nucleotides, the CDR3 is TGTGCCAGCAGTTTCGGGAGCAATCAGCCCCAGCATTTT. This encodes CASSFGSNQPQHF.

This chain connects TRBV6-1 to TRBJ2-1; 11 bases fit TRBD2. Germline assignment: CDR1 MNHNS and CDR2 SASEGT. CDR3 length: 16 residues. The V gene end was trimmed by 3 bases and the J gene end by 2 bases; junction bases not matched to a gene: 3. In DNA form, the CDR3 reads TGTGCCAGCAGTGAGGAGGGACTAGCGGCCTACAATGAGCAGTTCTTC. Amino acid sequence: CASSEEGLAAYNEQFF.

This chain links TRBV11-2 with TRBJ2-7, with D possibly TRBD2 on 6 matching bases. The length of the CDR3 is 15 residues. The V gene's germline CDR1 is SGHAT and CDR2 FQNNGV. V gave up 0 bases and J gave up 8 bases, with 17 bases separating them. CDR3 protein: CASSLERTTLLQQYF. The CDR3 DNA follows: TGTGCCAGCAGCTTAGAACGGACTACCCTCCTTCAGCAGTACTTC.

V usage is TRBV10-3 and J usage is TRBJ2-5; 9 bases align to TRBD2. Trimming cost V 3 bases and J 5 bases; bases outside gene matches: 7. Germline V CDR1 and CDR2: ENHRY, SYGVKD. This CDR3 comprises 15 residues. The CDR3 DNA reads as TGTGCCATCAGTGATTTGCGGGAGGGCCCTGAGACCCAGTACTTC. Its protein product is CAISDLREGPETQYF.